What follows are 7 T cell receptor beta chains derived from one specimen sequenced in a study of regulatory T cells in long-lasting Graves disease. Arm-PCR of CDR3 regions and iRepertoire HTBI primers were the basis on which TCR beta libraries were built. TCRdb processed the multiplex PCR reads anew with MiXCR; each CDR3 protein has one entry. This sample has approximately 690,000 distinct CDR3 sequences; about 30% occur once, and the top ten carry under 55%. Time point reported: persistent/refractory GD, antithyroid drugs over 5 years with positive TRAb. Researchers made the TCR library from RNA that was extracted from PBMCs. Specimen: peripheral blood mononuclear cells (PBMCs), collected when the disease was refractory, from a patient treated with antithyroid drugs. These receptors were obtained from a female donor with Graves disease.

Here the CDR3 DNA reads TGTGCCAGCAGCTTGGCGGACTTCTCTGGCTACACCTTC. As protein: CASSLADFSGYTF. The V and J genes are TRBV7-9 and TRBJ1-2; D call uncertain. From germline, CDR1 is SEHNR and CDR2 FQNEAQ (reference sequence). Trimming pared 3 bases from V and 7 bases from J, leaving 12 bases between. The CDR3 sequence is 13 residues long.

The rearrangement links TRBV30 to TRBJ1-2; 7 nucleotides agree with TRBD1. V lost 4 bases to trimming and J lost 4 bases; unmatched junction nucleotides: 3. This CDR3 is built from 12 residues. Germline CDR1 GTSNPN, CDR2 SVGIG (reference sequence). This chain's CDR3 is CAWNRGSYGYTF. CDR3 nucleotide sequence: TGTGCCTGGAACAGGGGTTCCTATGGCTACACCTTC.

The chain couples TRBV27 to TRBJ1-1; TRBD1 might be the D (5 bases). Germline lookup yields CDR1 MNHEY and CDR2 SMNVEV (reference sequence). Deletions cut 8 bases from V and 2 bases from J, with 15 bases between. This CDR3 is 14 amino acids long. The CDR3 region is CASCGGGVNTEAFF. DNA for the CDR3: TGTGCCAGCTGCGGGGGAGGGGTTAACACTGAAGCTTTCTTT.

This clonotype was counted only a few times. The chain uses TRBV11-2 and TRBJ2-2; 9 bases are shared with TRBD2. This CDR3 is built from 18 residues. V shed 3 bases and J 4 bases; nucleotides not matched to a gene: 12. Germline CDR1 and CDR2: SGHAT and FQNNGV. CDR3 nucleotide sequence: TGTGCCAGCAGCTTGAGAGGAGTTAGCGGGAGCGGCACCGGGGAGCTGTTTTTT. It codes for CASSLRGVSGSGTGELFF. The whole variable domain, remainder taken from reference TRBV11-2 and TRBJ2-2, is EAGVAQSPRYKIIEKRQSVAFWCNPISGHATLYWYQQILGQGPKLLIQFQNNGVVDDSQLPKDRFSAERLKGVDSTLKIQPAKLEDSAVYLCASSLRGVSGSGTGELFFGEGSRLTVL.

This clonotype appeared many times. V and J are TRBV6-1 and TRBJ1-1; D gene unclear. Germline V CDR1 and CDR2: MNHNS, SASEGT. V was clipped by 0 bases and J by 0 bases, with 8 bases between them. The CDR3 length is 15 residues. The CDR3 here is CASSEADRLNTEAFF. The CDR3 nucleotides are TGTGCCAGCAGTGAAGCGGATCGTCTGAACACTGAAGCTTTCTTT.

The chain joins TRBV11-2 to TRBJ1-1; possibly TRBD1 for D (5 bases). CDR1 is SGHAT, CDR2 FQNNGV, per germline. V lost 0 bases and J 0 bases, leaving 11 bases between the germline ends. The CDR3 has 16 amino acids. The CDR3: CASSLDLDRLNTEAFF. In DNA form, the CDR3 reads TGTGCCAGCAGCTTAGATCTCGACAGACTGAACACTGAAGCTTTCTTT.

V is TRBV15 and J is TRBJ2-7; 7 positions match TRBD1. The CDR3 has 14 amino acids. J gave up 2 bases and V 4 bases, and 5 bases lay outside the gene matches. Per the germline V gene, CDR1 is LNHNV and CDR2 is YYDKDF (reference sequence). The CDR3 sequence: CATSTGQATYEQYF. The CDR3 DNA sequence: TGTGCCACCAGCACAGGACAGGCAACCTACGAGCAGTACTTC.